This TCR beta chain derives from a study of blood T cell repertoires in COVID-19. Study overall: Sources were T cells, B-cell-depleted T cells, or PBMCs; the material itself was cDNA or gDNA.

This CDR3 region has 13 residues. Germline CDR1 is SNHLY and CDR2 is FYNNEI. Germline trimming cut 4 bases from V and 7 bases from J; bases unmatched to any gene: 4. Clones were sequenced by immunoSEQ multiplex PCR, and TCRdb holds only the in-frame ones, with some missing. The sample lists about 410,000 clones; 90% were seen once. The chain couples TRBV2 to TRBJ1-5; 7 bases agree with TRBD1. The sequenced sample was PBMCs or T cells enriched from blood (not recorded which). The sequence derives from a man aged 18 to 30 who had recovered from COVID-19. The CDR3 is CASSAGGDQPQHF. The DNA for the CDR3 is TGTGCCAGCAGTGCAGGGGGTGACCAGCCCCAGCATTTT.